Presented here are 19 T cell receptor beta chains from one specimen sequenced in a study of immune cell composition in non-small cell lung cancer. Sequencing was performed with immunoSEQ multiplex PCR; in TCRdb, only in-frame clones are kept and a portion is missing. The table records some 8,500 clones, under 85% of them present only once. Sequencing was done on a sample of lung tumor tissue. The receptors originated from a human donor with non-small cell lung cancer.

This chain links TRBV6-6 with TRBJ1-6; 9 bases are shared with TRBD1. The CDR3 runs 16 residues. V dropped 0 bases and J dropped 7; count of bases not matched to a gene: 4. In germline, CDR1 is MNHNY, CDR2 SVGAGI (reference sequence). The CDR3 is CASSYSQGQGNSPLHF. The CDR3 bases are TGTGCCAGCAGTTACTCCCAGGGACAGGGAAATTCACCCCTCCACTTT.

This chain connects TRBV29-1 to TRBJ2-1; D is perhaps TRBD2 (6 bases). V lost 8 bases, J lost 7 bases, and 12 bases lay in between. CDR3 length: 11 amino acids. Germline CDR1 and CDR2: SQVTM and ANQGSEA. The CDR3: CSSGERNEQFF. The CDR3 bases are TGCAGCTCGGGAGAAAGAAATGAGCAGTTCTTC.

The J gene is TRBJ1-1, the V gene TRBV20-1; 10 bases fit TRBD1. V trimming: 4 bases; J trimming: 11 bases; junction bases outside the gene matches: 4. The germline gives CDR1 DFQATT, CDR2 SNEGSKA (reference sequence). This CDR3 has 11 amino acids. CDR3 sequence: CSATPGQGAFF. The CDR3 nucleotides are TGCAGTGCTACCCCGGGACAGGGGGCTTTCTTT.

This clone was found once. The V call is TRBV11-2, the J call TRBJ1-4; a possible D gene is TRBD1 (5 bases). Trimming removed 1 base from V and 8 bases from J, with 14 bases in between. The germline gives CDR1 SGHAT, CDR2 FQNNGV. CDR3 length: 15 amino acids. This chain's CDR3 is CASSLVGSGIEKLFF. The CDR3 DNA is TGTGCCAGCAGCTTAGTTGGGTCAGGGATAGAAAAACTGTTTTTT.

The chain carries TRBV14 and TRBJ1-6; D gene uncertain. CDR3 length: 19 amino acids. V was clipped by 4 bases and J by 0 bases, with 19 bases between them. CDR1 and CDR2 from the germline V gene are SGHDN and FVKESK. Here the CDR3 reads CASSLEDYGRPSYNSPLHF. As DNA, the CDR3 is TGTGCCAGCAGCCTAGAGGACTATGGACGGCCCTCCTATAATTCACCCCTCCACTTT.

This chain links TRBV5-1 with TRBJ1-1; TRBD1 aligns across 10 bases. V shed 4 bases and J 0 bases; nucleotides not matched to a gene: 9. The CDR3 consists of 17 residues. Germline values: CDR1 SGHRS, CDR2 YFSETQ. CDR3 DNA sequence: TGCGCCAGCAGCCCCACCCGACAGGGGGCGCTGAACACTGAAGCTTTCTTT. Protein sequence: CASSPTRQGALNTEAFF.

This chain uses TRBV28 with TRBJ2-6; D tentatively reads TRBD1 or TRBD2 (5 bases each). CDR3 length equals 15 residues. Germline CDR1 and CDR2: MDHEN and SYDVKM. The V end was cut by 6 bases, the J end by 3 bases, with 12 bases between. This chain's CDR3 is CASRTLGGGANVLTF. The CDR3 coding sequence is TGTGCCAGCAGAACCCTTGGGGGTGGGGCCAACGTCCTGACTTTC.

The chain combines TRBV6-5 with TRBJ2-1, with a possible D match to TRBD2 (6 bases). The CDR3 sequence is 16 residues long. CDR1 is MNHEY and CDR2 is SVGAGI in the germline V gene. V shed 2 bases and J shed 5 bases, with 16 bases lying between them. CDR3 sequence reads: CASSYAGPPKDNEQFF. In nucleotides, the CDR3 is TGTGCCAGCAGTTACGCGGGACCCCCGAAGGACAATGAGCAGTTCTTC.

This chain uses TRBV28 with TRBJ2-5; D gene unclear. Looked up from germline, CDR1 is MDHEN and CDR2 is SYDVKM. The CDR3 extends over 13 amino acids. The V and J ends lost 3 bases and 5 bases respectively, with 10 bases between them. The CDR3 DNA sequence: TGTGCCAGCAGTTTGGCCCCATCCGAGACCCAGTACTTC. It is translated as CASSLAPSETQYF.

This clone was picked up a small number of times. The CDR3 spells CASSFGPLDRRYEQYF. CDR3 nucleotide sequence: TGTGCCAGCAGCTTTGGGCCGTTAGACAGGAGATACGAGCAGTACTTC. V is TRBV12-1 and J is TRBJ2-7; TRBD1, the table's D call, was not compared with the DNA. TRBV12-1 is recorded as a pseudogene. The CDR3 is 16 amino acids.

The rearrangement uses TRBV4-3 and TRBJ2-1; possibly TRBD1 or TRBD2 for D (5 bases each). Germline CDR1 and CDR2: LGHNA and YSLEER. This CDR3 comprises 15 residues. Trimming pared 0 bases from V and 9 bases from J, leaving 15 bases between. The CDR3 loop reads CASSQDGGSGGEQFF. CDR3 coding DNA: TGCGCCAGCAGCCAAGATGGGGGTTCTGGGGGTGAGCAGTTCTTC.

The CDR3 protein is CASSPSGRTYEQYF. The CDR3 coding sequence is TGTGCCAGCTCACCGAGCGGGAGAACTTACGAGCAGTACTTC. The chain is built from TRBV18 and TRBJ2-7; 8 bases agree with TRBD2. Germline-derived CDR1 and CDR2 are KGHSH and LQKENI. CDR3 length: 14 residues. The trim removed 3 bases at V and 4 bases at J, leaving 5 bases unmatched. The whole variable domain, remainder taken from reference TRBV18 and TRBJ2-7, is NAGVMQNPRHLVRRRGQEARLRCSPMKGHSHVYWYRQLPEEGLKFMVYLQKENIIDESGMPKERFSAEFPKEGPSILRIQQVVRGDSAAYFCASSPSGRTYEQYFGPGTRLTVT.

The chain has TRBV5-1 and TRBJ2-7, with 7 bases identical to TRBD1. V dropped 4 bases and J dropped 3; count of bases not matched to a gene: 10. This CDR3 is built from 15 residues. Per the germline V gene, CDR1 is SGHRS and CDR2 is YFSETQ. CDR3 DNA sequence: TGCGCCAGCAGCCGGCTCGACAGGGAGAACTACGAGCAGTACTTC. This encodes CASSRLDRENYEQYF. The full variable domain, with the rest looked up from reference TRBV5-1 and TRBJ2-7, is KAGVTQTPRYLIKTRGQQVTLSCSPISGHRSVSWYQQTPGQGLQFLFEYFSETQRNKGNFPGRFSGRQFSNSRSEMNVSTLELGDSALYLCASSRLDRENYEQYFGPGTRLTVT.

V and J are TRBV27 and TRBJ1-3; D is perhaps TRBD1 (6 bases). CDR3 length equals 15 residues. V lost 2 bases, J lost 3 bases, and 11 bases lay in between. Germline V CDR1 and CDR2: MNHEY, SMNVEV (reference sequence). The CDR3 loop is CASSLRGLNGNTIYF. The CDR3 bases are TGTGCCAGCAGTTTACGGGGGCTCAATGGAAACACCATATATTTT.

This clone was seen a single time. This chain links TRBV5-4 with TRBJ1-2, with 7 nucleotides matching TRBD1. J was trimmed by 3 bases and V by 4 bases; bases with no gene match: 9. CDR3 length: 15 amino acids. Germline V gives CDR1 SGHNT, CDR2 YYREEE (reference sequence). The CDR3 coding sequence is TGTGCCAGCAGCCTAGGGGTCGGGACAGACTATGGCTACACCTTC. Amino acid sequence: CASSLGVGTDYGYTF.

This clone turned up a few times. CDR3 DNA: TGCGCCAGCAGCCAAGAGGCTAAGCGGGGGGCCCAGGGGACCCAGTACTTC. Translation gives CASSQEAKRGAQGTQYF. The rearrangement joins TRBV4-3 to TRBJ2-5, with 9 bases that match TRBD2. Germline V gene sequence: CDR1 LGHNA, CDR2 YSLEER. J gave up 7 bases and V 0 bases, and 12 bases lay outside the gene matches. The CDR3 is made up of 17 amino acids.

J is TRBJ1-4 and V is TRBV5-5; D is undetermined. V lost 6 bases to trimming and J lost 8 bases, with 20 bases between them. CDR3 size: 15 residues. Germline V gene lookup returns CDR1 SGHKS and CDR2 YYEKEE (reference sequence). The CDR3 nucleotides are TGTGCCAGCACCCGGGGAGACAAGCTTGCGGAAAAACTGTTTTTT. It encodes CASTRGDKLAEKLFF.

The chain combines TRBV4-1 with TRBJ2-3, with 10 positions matching TRBD2. The germline V gene encodes CDR1 MGHRA and CDR2 YSYEKL. Losses at the gene ends were 1 base for V and 0 bases for J; bases not matched to a gene: 1. The CDR3 covers 16 residues. The CDR3 DNA sequence: TGCGCCAGCAGCCAAGGTAGCGGGAGGAGCACAGATACGCAGTATTTT. Translated: CASSQGSGRSTDTQYF.

The chain uses TRBV6-6 and TRBJ1-2; maybe TRBD1 (6 bases). The CDR3 consists of 16 residues. Between the trimmed V and J ends, which lost 2 bases and 3 bases, there was a span of 16 bases. Germline V gives CDR1 MNHNY, CDR2 SVGAGI (reference sequence). CDR3 sequence (DNA): TGTGCCAGCAGTTACCGGGGCGGGGGCCGGGACTATGGCTACACCTTC. Translated: CASSYRGGGRDYGYTF.